Below, 16 T cell receptor beta chains from the same sample are listed, as sequenced in a study of T cells after yellow fever vaccination (dated by TCRdb to between 2018 and 2021). The sample's treatment or condition label, in plain terms: live attenuated yellow fever vaccine strain. The method behind the library was 5' RACE. The reads were generated on an Illumina HiSeq 2500. Clones were called with MiXCR by TCRdb after fastp trimmed the public reads at Q25, and only in-frame beta chains were retained. Records with the same CDR3 protein are collapsed into one entry carrying the most frequent genes and DNA. The sample table lists about 400,000 distinct CDR3 sequences, around 10% of them with a count of one. 18% of the sample goes to the ten largest clones. The sequencing used PBMCs, collected on the day of the first yellow fever vaccination. Source of these receptors: a man between 18 and 29 years old who received the YFV17D yellow fever vaccine.

The V gene is TRBV10-2, the J gene TRBJ2-2; 15 bases agree with TRBD2. The trim removed 6 bases at V and 3 bases at J, leaving 5 bases unmatched. Looked up from germline, CDR1 is WSHSY and CDR2 is SAAADI. The CDR3 is 17 amino acids. Here the CDR3 reads CASSRTSGGADTGELFF. DNA of the CDR3: TGCGCCAGCAGCAGGACTAGCGGGGGGGCGGACACCGGGGAGCTGTTTTTT.

This clonotype was seen a handful of times. This rearrangement joins TRBV3-1 to TRBJ2-7; D is unresolved. Trimming pared 0 bases from V and 2 bases from J, leaving 5 bases between. Per the germline V gene, CDR1 is LGHDT and CDR2 is YNNKEL (reference sequence). This CDR3 spans 13 amino acids. The chain's CDR3 is CASSQEIPYEQYF. The CDR3 DNA is TGTGCCAGCAGCCAAGAGATCCCCTACGAGCAGTACTTC.

Only a few counts were recorded for this clonotype. V is TRBV7-2 and J is TRBJ2-7; TRBD2 matches 9 bases. Germline CDR1 and CDR2: SGHTA and FQGNSA. V was pared by 1 base and J by 5 bases, with 9 bases of the junction left unmatched. The CDR3 is 16 amino acids. The CDR3 protein is CASSLVSLAGLDEQYF. The CDR3 nucleotides are TGTGCCAGCAGCTTAGTCAGTCTAGCGGGGCTTGACGAGCAGTACTTC.

In this sample, this clonotype turned up once. The chain has TRBV27 and TRBJ2-5; the D gene is possibly TRBD1 (6 bases). CDR1 and CDR2 from the germline V gene are MNHEY and SMNVEV (reference sequence). The CDR3 extends over 14 amino acids. V was trimmed by 1 base and J by 5 bases, leaving 11 bases between them. CDR3 sequence reads: CASSLLDSPETQYF. CDR3 in DNA: TGTGCCAGCAGTTTATTGGACAGCCCGGAGACCCAGTACTTC.

The rearrangement uses TRBV11-2 and TRBJ2-1; 12 nucleotides agree with TRBD2. V shed 5 bases, J shed 6 bases, and the junction held 5 bases outside the gene matches. Germline lookup yields CDR1 SGHAT and CDR2 FQNNGV. The CDR3 loop spans 15 amino acids. This CDR3 is CASSRTSGDFNEQFF. The CDR3 DNA reads TGTGCCAGCAGCCGGACTAGCGGGGACTTCAATGAGCAGTTCTTC. Full variable domain (outside the CDR3, taken from reference TRBV11-2 and TRBJ2-1): EAGVAQSPRYKIIEKRQSVAFWCNPISGHATLYWYQQILGQGPKLLIQFQNNGVVDDSQLPKDRFSAERLKGVDSTLKIQPAKLEDSAVYLCASSRTSGDFNEQFFGPGTRLTVL.

The chain carries TRBV27 and TRBJ2-7; the D gene is possibly TRBD2 (6 bases). The germline V gene has CDR1 MNHEY and CDR2 SMNVEV (reference sequence). Trimming removed 5 bases from V and 0 bases from J, with 14 bases in between. The CDR3 runs 15 residues. CDR3 sequence reads: CASSPAGGRSYEQYF. CDR3 nucleotide sequence: TGTGCCAGCAGTCCCGCCGGGGGACGCTCCTACGAGCAGTACTTC.

This clonotype has a handful of counts. The V and J genes are TRBV4-2 and TRBJ1-2; perhaps TRBD1 as D (5 bases). V was cut by 0 bases and J by 8 bases, with 16 bases left in between. Germline CDR1 and CDR2: LGHNA and YNFKEQ. This CDR3 is built from 15 residues. CDR3 bases: TGTGCCAGCAGCCAAGAGAGGCAGGGAGGAGGAGGCTACACCTTC. It encodes CASSQERQGGGGYTF.

This clonotype was counted a few times. The chain joins TRBV6-5 to TRBJ1-1; 7 bases are shared with TRBD1. There are 15 residues in the CDR3. The V segment lost 6 bases and the J segment 1 base; nucleotides outside the gene matches: 8. Germline CDR1 MNHEY, CDR2 SVGAGI. The CDR3 here is CASRYRQGTNTEAFF. CDR3 in DNA: TGTGCCAGCAGGTACCGACAGGGAACGAACACTGAAGCTTTCTTT.

The V call is TRBV12-3 or TRBV12-4, the J call TRBJ1-2; no clear D. This CDR3 contains 15 residues. Trimming removed 0 bases from V and 0 bases from J, with 8 bases in between. CDR3 sequence: CASSLAWNTNYGYTF. CDR3 sequence (DNA): TGTGCCAGCAGTTTAGCGTGGAACACTAACTATGGCTACACCTTC.

This chain links TRBV2 with TRBJ2-5, with D maybe TRBD1 (6 bases). Germline CDR1 and CDR2: SNHLY and FYNNEI. Trimming removed 7 bases from V and 0 bases from J, with 12 bases in between. The CDR3 has 14 residues. The CDR3 region has the DNA TGTGCCAGCACCAAAAAGGGGGACCAAGAGACCCAGTACTTC. This translates into CASTKKGDQETQYF.

Points on this clonotype: The junction departs from germline at one end; a sequencing error may be responsible. The chain is built from TRBV7-6 and TRBJ1-3; D remains unclear. CDR1 is SGHVS, CDR2 FNYEAQ, per germline. The length of the CDR3 is 14 residues. The CDR3 nucleotides read TGTGCCAGCAGCTTAGTCTCGGATGGAAACATCATATATTTT. The encoded protein is CASSLVSDGNIIYF.

This clonotype came up a few times. The chain employs TRBV27 and TRBJ1-1; perhaps TRBD1 as D (5 bases). This CDR3 region has 14 residues. CDR1 and CDR2 from the germline V gene are MNHEY and SMNVEV (reference sequence). Between the trimmed V and J ends, which lost 4 bases and 11 bases, there was a span of 20 bases. Here the CDR3 reads CASSYWPDGGEAFF. The CDR3 region has the DNA TGTGCCAGCAGTTATTGGCCGGATGGGGGGGAGGCTTTCTTT.

This clonotype was detected many times. The chain recombines TRBV11-2 with TRBJ1-1, with D possibly matching TRBD1 (6 bases). With 5 bases removed from V and 4 bases from J, the gap between germline ends came to 8 bases. The V gene's germline CDR1 is SGHAT and CDR2 FQNNGV. The length of the CDR3 is 12 residues. The CDR3 DNA sequence: TGTGCCAGCAGCGCCAGGGGCACTGAAGCTTTCTTT. Its protein product is CASSARGTEAFF. The full variable domain, its missing parts supplied by reference TRBV11-2 and TRBJ1-1, is EAGVAQSPRYKIIEKRQSVAFWCNPISGHATLYWYQQILGQGPKLLIQFQNNGVVDDSQLPKDRFSAERLKGVDSTLKIQPAKLEDSAVYLCASSARGTEAFFGQGTRLTVV.

The rearrangement uses TRBV4-1 and TRBJ2-3; 8 bases are shared with TRBD2. The length of the CDR3 is 16 residues. After removal of 8 bases from V and 2 bases from J, the junction contained 12 bases not matched to a gene. CDR1 and CDR2 (germline): MGHRA, YSYEKL. CDR3: CASETTWRGVTDTQYF. CDR3 in DNA: TGCGCCAGCGAAACCACCTGGCGGGGGGTCACAGATACGCAGTATTTT.

The table lists this clonotype with a few counts. This sequence joins TRBV6-5 and TRBJ1-5; D is ambiguous. Germline loops: CDR1 MNHEY, CDR2 SVGAGI. Trimming removed 4 bases from V and 2 bases from J, with 15 bases in between. The length of the CDR3 is 16 residues. The CDR3 sequence is CASSSLDRTGNQPQHF. CDR3 nucleotides: TGTGCCAGCAGTTCCTTGGACCGAACTGGCAATCAGCCCCAGCATTTT.

This clonotype showed up just a few times. The rearrangement links TRBV7-9 to TRBJ2-3; unclear D gene. From germline, CDR1 is SEHNR and CDR2 FQNEAQ (reference sequence). The V gene lost 0 bases and the J gene lost 2 bases, with 12 bases spanning the gap. This CDR3 has 16 amino acids. CDR3: CASSLAVSADTDTQYF. For the CDR3, the DNA is TGTGCCAGCAGCTTAGCGGTGTCAGCAGACACAGATACGCAGTATTTT.